Below, one T cell receptor (beta chain) is given with its context. What it binds is unknown. This entry is derived from a study of shared clonotypes between healthy human individuals. This CDR3 has 14 amino acids. Germline-derived CDR1 and CDR2 are SEHNR and FQNEAQ (reference sequence). V lost 4 bases and J lost 10; bases outside the gene matches: 10. For every subset, genomic DNA was evenly distributed across several immunoSEQ plates. Some clones are missing from TCRdb's copy, which holds only in-frame ones; the method was immunoSEQ multiplex PCR. The repertoire consists of approximately 460,000 clones, with roughly four fifths occurring once and the leading ten covering about 11%. Findings and limits, study-wide: Sampling was confined to blood; repertoires within tissues likely differ.

Material for sequencing was PBMCs. This clonotype was obtained from a middle-aged woman in good health. Some clones in this sample may be carry-over from other donors' samples. The chain is built from TRBV7-9 and TRBJ1-3, with 7 bases fitting TRBD1. CDR3 sequence reads: CASSSNPRGATIYF. The CDR3 nucleotides read TGTGCCAGCAGCTCCAACCCCAGGGGGGCTACCATATATTTT.